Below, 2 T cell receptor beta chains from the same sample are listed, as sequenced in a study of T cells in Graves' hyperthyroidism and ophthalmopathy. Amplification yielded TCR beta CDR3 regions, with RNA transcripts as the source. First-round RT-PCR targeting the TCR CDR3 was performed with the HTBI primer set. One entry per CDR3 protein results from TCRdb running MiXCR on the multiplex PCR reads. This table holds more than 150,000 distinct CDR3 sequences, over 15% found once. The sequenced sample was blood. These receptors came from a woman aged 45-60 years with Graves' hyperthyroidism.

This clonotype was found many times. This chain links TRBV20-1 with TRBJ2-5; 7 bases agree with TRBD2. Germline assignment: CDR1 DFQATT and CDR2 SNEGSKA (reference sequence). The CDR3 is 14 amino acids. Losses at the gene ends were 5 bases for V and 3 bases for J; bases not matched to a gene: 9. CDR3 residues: CSAPPSGREETQYF. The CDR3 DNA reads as TGCAGTGCTCCGCCCTCGGGGAGGGAAGAGACCCAGTACTTC.

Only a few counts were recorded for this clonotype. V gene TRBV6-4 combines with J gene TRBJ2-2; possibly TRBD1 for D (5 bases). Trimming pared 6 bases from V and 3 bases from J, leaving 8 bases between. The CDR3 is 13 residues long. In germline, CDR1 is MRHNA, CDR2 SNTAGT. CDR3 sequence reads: CASRQADTGELFF. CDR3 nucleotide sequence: TGTGCCAGCAGACAGGCGGACACCGGGGAGCTGTTTTTT.